This TCR beta chain was documented in a study of T-cell memory formation after mild COVID-19. In the study overall: The TCR clusters were mostly specific to one donor. Study-wide results and limits: Contracting clones, day 15 to 85, had balanced CD4/CD8, and later expanders favored CD4+. Unconfirmed was the SARS-CoV-2 specificity of second-wave clones that peaked on day 37.

Trimming left V 7 bases short and J 4 bases short, with 20 bases between. Germline CDR1 is MDHEN and CDR2 is SYDVKM. There are 16 residues in the CDR3. The TCR alpha and TCR beta cDNA libraries, bearing sample barcodes and UMIs, were generated by 5'RACE using constant-segment primers. TCRdb reanalysed the 5' RACE reads using MiXCR and keeps one entry per CDR3 protein. The sample shows around 220,000 distinct CDR3 sequences, over 15% of them seen only once. This clonotype was counted between two and nine times. Antigen: not known. The V gene is TRBV28, the J gene TRBJ1-5; D gene unclear. The sequence derives from a man between 18 and 35 years old who had mild COVID-19 (a few samples of this study predate the infection). Cell type and time point are not known. Sequencing used PBMCs or a T cell subset sorted from them (not recorded which). The CDR3 DNA sequence: TGTGCCAGCACCAACACGGGTACGGTAGCTAATCAGCCCCAGCATTTT. Encoded protein: CASTNTGTVANQPQHF.